The 18 T cell receptor beta chains listed next were all sequenced from one sample in a study of CD8 T cells in ankylosing spondylitis. MiXCR, applied by TCRdb to the 5' RACE reads, yields one record per CDR3 protein. The table records 200,000 to 300,000 distinct CDR3 sequences, about 11% of them present only once. The sample taken for sequencing was blood, either unsorted or a sorted T cell fraction (not recorded which). The receptors stem from a male donor with ankylosing spondylitis or in good health (not recorded which).

This clonotype was seen a handful of times. The chain couples TRBV20-1 to TRBJ2-2, with D unresolved. This CDR3 spans 13 amino acids. The germline V gene encodes CDR1 DFQATT and CDR2 SNEGSKA (reference sequence). Trimming removed 3 bases from V and 6 bases from J, with 11 bases in between. The CDR3 DNA is TGCAGTGCTAGTGATGAGATGGCCGGGGAGCTGTTTTTT. Translated: CSASDEMAGELFF.

This clonotype was observed at least ten times. The gene calls are TRBV18 and TRBJ2-4; 12 bases are a match to TRBD1. Germline loops: CDR1 KGHSH, CDR2 LQKENI. V was clipped by 5 bases and J by 1 base; unmatched bases: 6. The CDR3 has 17 residues. The CDR3 nucleotides read TGTGCCAGCTCAAGGGACAGGGGGCTTTCTGCCAAAAACATTCAGTACTTC. This encodes CASSRDRGLSAKNIQYF. Filled out from reference TRBV18 and TRBJ2-4, the complete variable domain reads NAGVMQNPRHLVRRRGQEARLRCSPMKGHSHVYWYRQLPEEGLKFMVYLQKENIIDESGMPKERFSAEFPKEGPSILRIQQVVRGDSAAYFCASSRDRGLSAKNIQYFGAGTRLSVL.

There are many counts of this clonotype. This CDR3 reads CASSPQQGVEQYF. In DNA, the CDR3 is TGTGCCAGCTCACCACAACAGGGAGTCGAGCAGTACTTC. The chain recombines TRBV18 with TRBJ2-7; perhaps TRBD1 as D (6 bases). Germline-derived CDR1 and CDR2 are KGHSH and LQKENI. This CDR3 is built from 13 residues. V dropped 1 base and J dropped 6 bases, with 10 bases sitting between them.

This clonotype appeared a few times. The chain is built from TRBV5-1 and TRBJ2-2; tentatively, D is TRBD2 (7 bases). Germline V gives CDR1 SGHRS, CDR2 YFSETQ. CDR3 length equals 15 residues. The V end lost 6 bases, the J end lost 2 bases, and 14 bases lay between the germline ends. CDR3 sequence reads: CASTPGGGNTGELFF. The DNA for the CDR3 is TGCGCCAGCACCCCAGGCGGGGGCAACACCGGGGAGCTGTTTTTT. Full variable domain (remainder filled in from reference TRBV5-1 and TRBJ2-2): KAGVTQTPRYLIKTRGQQVTLSCSPISGHRSVSWYQQTPGQGLQFLFEYFSETQRNKGNFPGRFSGRQFSNSRSEMNVSTLELGDSALYLCASTPGGGNTGELFFGEGSRLTVL.

This clonotype was recorded many times. The chain combines TRBV3-1 with TRBJ1-3; weak D call: TRBD1 (5 bases). In germline, CDR1 is LGHDT, CDR2 YNNKEL (reference sequence). V shed 4 bases and J shed 0 bases, with 19 bases lying between them. The CDR3 length is 18 residues. CDR3: CASSPDLLGANSGNTIYF. CDR3 coding DNA: TGTGCCAGCAGCCCCGACCTCCTCGGGGCTAACTCTGGAAACACCATATATTTT.

This clonotype has at least ten counts. This chain uses TRBV9 with TRBJ1-1; no clear D. The germline V and J ends were trimmed by 0 bases and 1 base, with 7 bases remaining between them. Germline V gene lookup returns CDR1 SGDLS and CDR2 YYNGEE. The CDR3 covers 14 residues. The CDR3 sequence: CASSVEAGNTEAFF. The CDR3 DNA is TGTGCCAGCAGCGTAGAGGCAGGGAACACTGAAGCTTTCTTT.

This clonotype has a handful of counts. V usage is TRBV5-1 and J usage is TRBJ2-3; TRBD1 matches at 9 bases. Trimming at V came to 0 bases and at J to 9 bases, leaving 8 bases not matched to a gene. The germline V gene encodes CDR1 SGHRS and CDR2 YFSETQ. This CDR3 has 15 amino acids. The CDR3 region has the DNA TGCGCCAGCAGCTTGGAACGGTTGGGGACAGGGACGCAGTATTTT. Translation: CASSLERLGTGTQYF.

This clonotype was seen ten or more times. This chain links TRBV18 with TRBJ1-1; D call uncertain. There are 15 residues in the CDR3. Per germline, CDR1 KGHSH and CDR2 LQKENI. The ends were cut back, 2 bases at V and 3 bases at J, with 13 bases in the middle. Here the CDR3 reads CASSPSRDLYTEAFF. The DNA for the CDR3 is TGTGCCAGCTCACCATCACGAGATCTGTACACTGAAGCTTTCTTT.

This clonotype was seen ten or more times. The chain joins TRBV3-1 to TRBJ2-1; 8 positions agree with TRBD1. V lost 6 bases, J lost 6 bases, and 10 bases stayed unmatched. This CDR3 region has 15 residues. The V gene's germline CDR1 is LGHDT and CDR2 YNNKEL (reference sequence). CDR3 in amino acids: CASSLGTGWANEQFF. CDR3 in DNA: TGTGCCAGCAGTCTTGGGACAGGTTGGGCCAATGAGCAGTTCTTC.

This clonotype was counted a few times. The chain carries TRBV20-1 and TRBJ2-5; 12 bases agree with TRBD2. The J segment lost 5 bases and the V segment lost 7 bases, leaving 5 bases of the junction unmatched. CDR1 and CDR2 from the germline V gene are DFQATT and SNEGSKA (reference sequence). The CDR3 has 13 residues. CDR3 residues: CSGGLAGPETQYF. Written as DNA, the CDR3 is TGCAGTGGGGGACTAGCGGGTCCCGAGACCCAGTACTTC.

This clonotype was picked up many times. J is TRBJ1-5 and V is TRBV20-1; D is unresolved. CDR3 length: 13 amino acids. Germline V gene sequence: CDR1 DFQATT, CDR2 SNEGSKA (reference sequence). V was trimmed by 6 bases and J by 0 bases, leaving 9 bases between them. The CDR3 DNA sequence: TGCAGTGCCGCACCGGATAGCAATCAGCCCCAGCATTTT. It encodes CSAAPDSNQPQHF.

This clonotype was counted many times. The chain uses TRBV5-1 and TRBJ2-7; TRBD1 is a possible D gene (6 bases). The germline V gene has CDR1 SGHRS and CDR2 YFSETQ. The CDR3 totals 14 residues. Trimming shortened V by 4 bases and J by 3 bases, and 14 bases separated the two germline ends. CDR3 sequence reads: CASSNRDNLYEQYF. The CDR3 DNA reads TGCGCCAGCAGCAACCGGGACAATCTCTACGAGCAGTACTTC.

Many counts were recorded for this clonotype. This chain connects TRBV12-3 or TRBV12-4 to TRBJ2-6, with D possibly matching TRBD1 (5 bases). Trimming left V 7 bases short and J 1 base short, with 11 bases between. The CDR3 extends over 15 amino acids. The CDR3 DNA reads as TGTGCCAGCACCGATCGGACATCTGGGGCCAACGTCCTGACTTTC. Protein sequence: CASTDRTSGANVLTF.

This clonotype was detected ten times or more. The gene calls are TRBV6-5 and TRBJ1-1, with no clear D. Germline CDR1 is MNHEY and CDR2 is SVGAGI. The CDR3 has 11 residues. V lost 7 bases and J 1 base, leaving 4 bases between the germline ends. The CDR3 is CASTRNTEAFF. CDR3 DNA sequence: TGTGCCAGCACCAGGAACACTGAAGCTTTCTTT.

Ten or more counts support this clonotype. The genes are TRBV12-3 or TRBV12-4 and TRBJ2-3; tentative D call: TRBD2 (6 bases). The CDR3 totals 15 residues. Trimming stripped 5 bases from V and 0 bases from J, with 12 bases between. The CDR3 DNA is TGTGCCAGCAGTCCTACTAGCAGCAGCACAGATACGCAGTATTTT. This codes for CASSPTSSSTDTQYF.

This clonotype was observed at least ten times. The chain joins TRBV7-2 to TRBJ1-3; 7 nucleotides match TRBD1. V trimming: 6 bases; J trimming: 2 bases; junction bases outside the gene matches: 4. Germline CDR1 reads SGHTA; CDR2 reads FQGNSA. The CDR3 is 14 amino acids. The CDR3 DNA is TGTGCCAGCAGAAGCGACAGGGCTGGAAACACCATATATTTT. Protein sequence: CASRSDRAGNTIYF.

This clonotype was recorded at least ten times. The rearrangement links TRBV12-3 or TRBV12-4 to TRBJ2-7, with unresolved D. CDR3 size: 13 residues. The V end was cut by 6 bases, the J end by 3 bases, with 12 bases between. In DNA form, the CDR3 reads TGTGCCAGCAGCCCCGGTTTCCTCTACGAGCAGTACTTC. It yields the protein CASSPGFLYEQYF.

This clonotype was counted many times. The gene calls are TRBV19 and TRBJ2-3, with D tentatively TRBD1 (5 bases). This CDR3 spans 14 amino acids. CDR1 is LNHDA, CDR2 SQIVND, per germline (reference sequence). V was pared by 6 bases and J by 1 base, with 11 bases between. The CDR3 bases are TGTGCCAGTAGGAACCTAGGGGGCACAGATACGCAGTATTTT. Translating it yields CASRNLGGTDTQYF.